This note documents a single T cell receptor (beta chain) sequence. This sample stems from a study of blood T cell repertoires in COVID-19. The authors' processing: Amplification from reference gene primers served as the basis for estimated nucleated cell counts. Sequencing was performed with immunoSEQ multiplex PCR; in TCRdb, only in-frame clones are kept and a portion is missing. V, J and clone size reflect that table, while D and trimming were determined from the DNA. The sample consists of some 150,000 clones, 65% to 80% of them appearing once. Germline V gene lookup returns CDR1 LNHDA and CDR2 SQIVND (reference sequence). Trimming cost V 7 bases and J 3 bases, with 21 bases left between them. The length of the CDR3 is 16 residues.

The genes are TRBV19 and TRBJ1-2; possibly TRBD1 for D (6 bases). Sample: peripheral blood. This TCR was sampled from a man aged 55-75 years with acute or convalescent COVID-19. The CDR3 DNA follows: TGTGCCAGTACCATTGGGAGACAGGTCCTCCACTATGGCTACACCTTC. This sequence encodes CASTIGRQVLHYGYTF.